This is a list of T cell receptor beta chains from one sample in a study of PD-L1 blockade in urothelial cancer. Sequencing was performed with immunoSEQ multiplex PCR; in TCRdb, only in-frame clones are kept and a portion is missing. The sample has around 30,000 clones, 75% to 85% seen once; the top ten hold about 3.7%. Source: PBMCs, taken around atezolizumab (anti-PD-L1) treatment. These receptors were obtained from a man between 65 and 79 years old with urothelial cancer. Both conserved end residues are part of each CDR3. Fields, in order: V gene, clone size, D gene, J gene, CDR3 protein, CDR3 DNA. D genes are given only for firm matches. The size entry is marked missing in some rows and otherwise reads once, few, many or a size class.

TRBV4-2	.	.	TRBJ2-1	CASSHETNYNEQFF	TGTGCCAGCAGCCACGAGACTAACTACAATGAGCAGTTCTTC
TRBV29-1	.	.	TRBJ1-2	CSVPPHGEGGYTF	TGCAGCGTTCCCCCTCACGGGGAGGGAGGCTACACCTTC
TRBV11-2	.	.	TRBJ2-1	CASSLEGGRYNEQFF	TGTGCCAGCAGCTTAGAGGGGGGAAGGTACAATGAGCAGTTCTTC
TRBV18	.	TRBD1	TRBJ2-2	CASSIVRQGTWTGELFF	TGTGCCAGCTCAATCGTTCGACAGGGGACTTGGACCGGGGAGCTGTTTTTT
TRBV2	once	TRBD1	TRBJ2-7	CASSSGTGVFYEQYF	TGTGCCAGCAGTTCCGGGACAGGAGTCTTCTACGAGCAGTACTTC
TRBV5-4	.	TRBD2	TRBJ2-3	CATTGGETDTQYF	TGTGCCACCACCGGGGGGGAAACAGATACGCAGTATTTT
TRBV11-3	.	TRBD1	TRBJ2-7	CASSFHRGIFYEQYF	TGTGCCAGCAGCTTCCACAGGGGGATCTTCTACGAGCAGTACTTC
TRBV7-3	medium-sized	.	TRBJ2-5	CASSLTPGETQYF	TGTGCCAGCAGCTTAACCCCCGGAGAGACCCAGTACTTC
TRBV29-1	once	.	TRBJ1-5	CSARDSNQPQHF	TGCAGCGCGAGAGATAGCAATCAGCCCCAGCATTTT
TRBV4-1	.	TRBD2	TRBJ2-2	CASSQDRTSGRAGELFF	TGCGCCAGCAGCCAAGACCGGACTAGCGGGAGGGCCGGGGAGCTGTTTTTT
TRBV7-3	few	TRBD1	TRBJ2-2	CASSLPQGAPNTGELFF	TGTGCCAGCAGCTTGCCCCAGGGGGCCCCTAACACCGGGGAGCTGTTTTTT
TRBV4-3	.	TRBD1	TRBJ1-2	CASSQDEGQGWRGYTF	TGCGCCAGCAGCCAAGACGAGGGACAGGGGTGGCGTGGCTACACCTTC
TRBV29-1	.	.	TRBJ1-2	CSAMGGNYGYTF	TGCAGCGCCATGGGGGGGAACTATGGCTACACCTTC
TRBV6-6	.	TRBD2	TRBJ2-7	CASSYQREGYEQYF	TGTGCCAGCAGTTACCAACGGGAGGGCTACGAGCAGTACTTC
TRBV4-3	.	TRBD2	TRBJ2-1	CASSQLERGEEQFF	TGCGCCAGCAGCCAACTTGAGCGGGGCGAAGAGCAGTTCTTC
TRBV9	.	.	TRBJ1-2	CASSVGTGGGNYGYTF	TGTGCCAGCAGCGTAGGGACCGGGGGGGGCAACTATGGCTACACCTTC
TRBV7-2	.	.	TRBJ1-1	CASSSKRGGKAFF	TGTGCCAGCAGCTCCAAGAGGGGAGGGAAAGCTTTCTTT
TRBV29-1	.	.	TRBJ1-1	CSVETGMNTEAFF	TGCAGCGTTGAAACAGGAATGAACACTGAAGCTTTCTTT
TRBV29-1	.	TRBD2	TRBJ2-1	CSVEEWSSGNEQFF	TGCAGCGTTGAAGAGTGGTCTAGCGGCAATGAGCAGTTCTTC
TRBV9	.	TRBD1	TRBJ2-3	CASSAEGTGSDTQYF	TGTGCCAGCAGCGCCGAGGGGACAGGGTCAGATACGCAGTATTTT
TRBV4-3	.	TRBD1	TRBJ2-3	CASSQDSGTGARDTQYF	TGCGCCAGCAGCCAAGATTCCGGGACAGGGGCTAGAGATACGCAGTATTTT
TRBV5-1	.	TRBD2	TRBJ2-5	CASSPGTSGVIGRETQYF	TGCGCCAGCAGCCCAGGGACTAGCGGAGTCATCGGGCGAGAGACCCAGTACTTC
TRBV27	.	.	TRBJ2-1	CASRYYNEQFF	TGTGCCAGCAGGTACTACAATGAGCAGTTCTTC
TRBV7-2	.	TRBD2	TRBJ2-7	CASSLHSSGGAYEQYF	TGTGCCAGCAGCTTACACTCCAGCGGGGGGGCCTACGAGCAGTACTTC
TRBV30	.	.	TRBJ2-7	CAWSRQDALYEQYF	TGTGCCTGGAGTAGACAGGATGCTCTCTACGAGCAGTACTTC
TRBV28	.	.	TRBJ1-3	CASIINTGSGNTIYF	TGTGCCAGCATTATTAACACGGGCTCTGGAAACACCATATATTTT
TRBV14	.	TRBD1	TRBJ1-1	CASSHRTGQNTEAFF	TGTGCCAGCAGCCACCGGACAGGGCAGAACACTGAAGCTTTCTTT
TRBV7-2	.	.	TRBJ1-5	CASSLEAQINGPQHF	TGTGCCAGCAGCTTAGAAGCGCAGATTAACGGGCCCCAGCATTTT
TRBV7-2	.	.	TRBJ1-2	CASTFRGGYGYTF	TGTGCCAGCACCTTTCGCGGGGGCTATGGCTACACCTTC
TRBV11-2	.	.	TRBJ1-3	CASSLGGAGNTIYF	TGTGCCAGCAGCTTAGGCGGGGCTGGAAACACCATATATTTT
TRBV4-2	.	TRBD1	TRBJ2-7	CASSQAGQGPSYEQYF	TGTGCCAGCAGCCAAGCAGGACAGGGCCCGTCCTACGAGCAGTACTTC
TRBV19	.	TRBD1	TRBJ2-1	CASSMGTGNEQFF	TGTGCCAGTAGTATGGGGACAGGGAATGAGCAGTTCTTC
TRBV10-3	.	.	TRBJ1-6	CATGWDSPLHF	TGTGCCACGGGATGGGATTCACCCCTCCACTTT
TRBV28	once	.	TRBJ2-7	CASSWLPQGSYEQYF	TGTGCCAGCTCCTGGCTCCCACAGGGATCCTACGAGCAGTACTTC
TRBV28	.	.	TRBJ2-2	CASSSLFSWGGTGELFF	TGTGCCAGCAGTTCCCTATTCTCGTGGGGAGGCACCGGGGAGCTGTTTTTT
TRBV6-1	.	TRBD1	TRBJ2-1	CASSRTGSYNEQFF	TGTGCCAGCAGTAGGACAGGCTCCTACAATGAGCAGTTCTTC
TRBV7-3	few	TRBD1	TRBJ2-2	CASSLTGDTGELFF	TGTGCCAGCAGCTTGACAGGGGACACCGGGGAGCTGTTTTTT
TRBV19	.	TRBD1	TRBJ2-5	CASSIQGAGETQYF	TGTGCCAGTAGCATACAGGGGGCTGGGGAGACCCAGTACTTC
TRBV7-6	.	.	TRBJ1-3	CASSTPAGGAAGLGNTIYF	TGTGCCAGCAGCACACCCGCGGGGGGGGCGGCGGGCCTTGGAAACACCATATATTTT
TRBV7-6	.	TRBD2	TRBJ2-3	CASTSGLAGVADTQYF	TGTGCCAGCACCTCGGGACTAGCGGGAGTGGCAGATACGCAGTATTTT
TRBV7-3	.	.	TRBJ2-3	CASSLKAGASADTQYF	TGTGCCAGCAGCTTAAAGGCAGGGGCGAGTGCAGATACGCAGTATTTT
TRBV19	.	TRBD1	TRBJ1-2	CASRQGQFYGYTF	TGTGCCAGTAGGCAGGGACAGTTCTATGGCTACACCTTC
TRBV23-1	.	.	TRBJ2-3	CASSHGPTARDTQYF	TGCGCCAGCAGTCATGGGCCGACAGCTAGAGATACGCAGTATTTT
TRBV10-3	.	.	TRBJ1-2	CAITGVRSYGYTF	TGTGCCATCACAGGGGTCCGATCCTATGGCTACACCTTC
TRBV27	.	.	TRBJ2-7	CASRSNYEQYF	TGTGCCAGCAGGTCCAACTACGAGCAGTACTTC
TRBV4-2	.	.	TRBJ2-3	CASSQWGGKTDTQYF	TGTGCCAGCAGCCAATGGGGGGGCAAAACAGATACGCAGTATTTT
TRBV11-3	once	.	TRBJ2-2	CASSLSQGGTGELFF	TGTGCCAGCAGCTTATCTCAGGGTGGCACCGGGGAGCTGTTTTTT
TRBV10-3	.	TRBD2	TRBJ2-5	CATRTPGLAGQETQYF	TGTGCCACCCGAACCCCGGGACTAGCGGGGCAAGAGACCCAGTACTTC
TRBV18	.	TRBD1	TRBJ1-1	CASRATSGGPNTEAFF	TGTGCCAGCCGGGCCACTTCAGGGGGGCCAAACACTGAAGCTTTCTTT
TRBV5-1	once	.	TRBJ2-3	CASSYWTASLTDTQYF	TGCGCCAGCAGCTACTGGACAGCATCCCTCACAGATACGCAGTATTTT
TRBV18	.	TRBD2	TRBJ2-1	CASSPPPGRLAGKNEQFF	TGTGCCAGCTCACCACCCCCCGGGCGTCTAGCGGGGAAGAATGAGCAGTTCTTC